This T cell receptor (beta chain) was sequenced for a study of early T cells in non-severe SARS-CoV-2 infection. Study conclusions and caveats: Database matching using VDJdb favored anti-spike CD8 responses, with private and CD4 specificities left missing.

A single record per CDR3 protein comes from TCRdb applying MiXCR to the 5' RACE reads. The sample has about 18,000 distinct CDR3 sequences, approximately 6.1% seen once. The CDR3 sequence is 13 residues long. Trimming shortened V by 5 bases and J by 1 base, and 12 bases separated the two germline ends. Germline CDR1 is SQVTM and CDR2 is ANQGSEA. At least ten counts were recorded for this clonotype. Its matching antigen is unknown. The V call is TRBV29-1, the J call TRBJ2-7; TRBD2 might be the D (6 bases). The origin of this receptor is an adult who was a healthcare worker with PCR-confirmed SARS-CoV-2 infection or an uninfected control (not recorded which). Material for sequencing was whole blood. The CDR3 coding sequence is TGCAGCGTTACCGGGACTGCGTCCTACGAGCAGTACTTC. The encoded protein is CSVTGTASYEQYF.